This entry lists 2 T cell receptor beta chains sequenced from one sample in a study of T cell repertoires in cytomegalovirus infection. The antigens these receptors bind are not known. TCRdb reprocessed the reads via MiXCR and lists one record per CDR3 protein. The sample carries under 500,000 distinct CDR3 sequences, roughly 43% recorded once. This specimen was cultured PBMCs, taken from culture after CMV antigen stimulation. The receptors were gathered from a human donor in good health (CMV status not recorded). Some clones in this sample may be carry-over from other donors' samples.

This clonotype has just a few counts. The V gene is TRBV5-4, the J gene TRBJ2-7; no reliable D call. V was clipped by 4 bases and J by 5 bases, with 19 bases between them. Per the germline V gene, CDR1 is SGHNT and CDR2 is YYREEE (reference sequence). CDR3 length equals 15 residues. In DNA form, the CDR3 reads TGTGCCAGCAGCCCGGACGAAGGTGGAAGGGACGAGCAGTACTTC. Translation gives CASSPDEGGRDEQYF.

The chain has TRBV7-2 and TRBJ1-6; D is undetermined. The germline CDR1 and CDR2 sequences are SGHTA and FQGNSA. Trimming pared 7 bases from V and 10 bases from J, leaving 14 bases between. The CDR3 extends over 13 amino acids. The CDR3 sequence: CASTLERPSPLHF. In DNA form, the CDR3 reads TGTGCCAGCACCCTGGAGCGGCCCTCACCCCTCCACTTT. The variable domain in full, completed from reference TRBV7-2 and TRBJ1-6, reads GAGVSQSPSNKVTEKGKDVELRCDPISGHTALYWYRQSLGQGLEFLIYFQGNSAPDKSGLPSDRFSAERTGGSVSTLTIQRTQQEDSAVYLCASTLERPSPLHFGNGTRLTVT.